This T cell receptor (beta chain) originates from a study of blood T cell repertoires in COVID-19. Looking at the study overall: COVID-19 samples, acute and convalescent, were from the United States, Italy and Spain. From T cells, B-cell-depleted T cells, or PBMCs came the material, which was cDNA or gDNA.

Source study methods: The authors estimated nucleated cell counts from reference gene primer amplification. The assay was immunoSEQ multiplex PCR, and TCRdb's table has in-frame clones only and misses some. The D gene and trimming were derived from the DNA, and the V and J assignments and clone size from that table. The data show some 120,000 clones, around 80% seen once. The germline CDR1 and CDR2 sequences are SGHTA and FQGNSA. CDR3 size: 15 residues. Trimming left V 2 bases short and J 1 base short, with 9 bases between. The material sequenced was peripheral blood. The V and J genes are TRBV7-2 and TRBJ1-5; D unclear. The clonotype comes from a man between 65 and 85 years old with active or convalescent COVID-19. The CDR3 is CASSLLGNSNQPQHF. Here the CDR3 DNA reads TGTGCCAGCAGCTTACTAGGTAACAGCAATCAGCCCCAGCATTTT.